The 3 T cell receptor beta chains below were found in one sample sequenced in a study of blood T cell repertoires in COVID-19 (TCRdb year 2020). Libraries came from the immunoSEQ multiplex PCR assay. Held by TCRdb, this immuneACCESS table contains in-frame sequences only and omits some clones. Under half of the omission traces to an unresolved V gene where checked; the cause of the rest is unknown. This sample has 95,000 to 150,000 clones in its table, and more than 75% of those were observed once. Of the sample, 25% to 35% is held by the ten largest clones. The sample was peripheral blood. The receptors were gathered from a woman between 70 and 85 years old with acute or convalescent COVID-19.

The chain couples TRBV29-1 to TRBJ1-2, with TRBD1 matching over 8 bases. V lost 0 bases, J lost 7 bases, and 1 base stayed unmatched. Germline CDR1 and CDR2: SQVTM and ANQGSEA. The CDR3 loop spans 12 amino acids. The CDR3 DNA reads TGCAGCGTTGAAGATACAGGGGGTGGCTACACCTTC. This gives the protein CSVEDTGGGYTF.

The J gene is TRBJ1-3, the V gene TRBV14; TRBD1 aligns across 8 bases. Per the germline V gene, CDR1 is SGHDN and CDR2 is FVKESK. The CDR3 is 16 amino acids. V was clipped by 1 base and J by 0 bases; unmatched bases: 2. In DNA, the CDR3 is TGTGCCAGCAGCCAAGGGACAGGGTACTCTGGAAACACCATATATTTT. Its translation: CASSQGTGYSGNTIYF.

The chain couples TRBV9 to TRBJ1-1; weak D call: TRBD1 (6 bases). The CDR3 is 13 residues long. CDR1 and CDR2 from the germline V gene are SGDLS and YYNGEE. The V end lost 2 bases, the J end lost 5 bases, and 10 bases lay between the germline ends. CDR3 sequence: CASSVGTTTEAFF. CDR3 DNA: TGTGCCAGCAGCGTTGGGACAACGACTGAAGCTTTCTTT.